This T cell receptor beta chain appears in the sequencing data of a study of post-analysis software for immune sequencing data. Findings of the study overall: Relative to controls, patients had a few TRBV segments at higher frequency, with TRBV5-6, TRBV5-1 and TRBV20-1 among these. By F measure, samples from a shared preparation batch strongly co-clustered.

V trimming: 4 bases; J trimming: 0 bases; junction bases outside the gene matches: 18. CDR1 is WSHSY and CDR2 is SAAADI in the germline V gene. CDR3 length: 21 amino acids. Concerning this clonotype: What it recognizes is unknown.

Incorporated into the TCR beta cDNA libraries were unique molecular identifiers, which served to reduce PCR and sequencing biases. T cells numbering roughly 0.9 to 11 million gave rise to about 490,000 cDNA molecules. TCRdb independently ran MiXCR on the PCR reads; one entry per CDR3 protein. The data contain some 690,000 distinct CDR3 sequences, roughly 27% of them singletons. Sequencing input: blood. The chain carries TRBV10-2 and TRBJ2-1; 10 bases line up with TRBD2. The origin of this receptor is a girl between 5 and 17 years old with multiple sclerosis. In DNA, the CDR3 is TGCGCCAGCAGTGCCCCACGGGACGGGACTAGCGAACTCTTCTCCTACAATGAGCAGTTCTTC. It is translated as CASSAPRDGTSELFSYNEQFF.